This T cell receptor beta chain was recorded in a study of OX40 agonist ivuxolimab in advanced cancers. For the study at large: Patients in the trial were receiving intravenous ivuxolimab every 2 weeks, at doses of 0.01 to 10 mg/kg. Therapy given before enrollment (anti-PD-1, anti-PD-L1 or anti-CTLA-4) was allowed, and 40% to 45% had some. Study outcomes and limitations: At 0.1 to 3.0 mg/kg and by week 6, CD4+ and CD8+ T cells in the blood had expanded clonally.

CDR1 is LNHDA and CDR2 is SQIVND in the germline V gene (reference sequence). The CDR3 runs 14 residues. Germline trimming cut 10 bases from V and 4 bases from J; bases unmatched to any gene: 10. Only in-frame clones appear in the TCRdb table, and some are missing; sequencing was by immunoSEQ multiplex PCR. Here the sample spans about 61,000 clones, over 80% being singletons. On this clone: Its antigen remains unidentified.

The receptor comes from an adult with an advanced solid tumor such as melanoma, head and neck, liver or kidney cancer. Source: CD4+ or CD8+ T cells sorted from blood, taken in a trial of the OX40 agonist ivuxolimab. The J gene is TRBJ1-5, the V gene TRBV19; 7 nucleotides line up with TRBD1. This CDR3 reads CATQIRDSNQPQHF. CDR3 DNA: TGTGCCACCCAGATCCGGGACAGTAATCAGCCCCAGCATTTT.